This entry is about one T cell receptor (beta chain). Germline-derived CDR1 and CDR2 are SNHLY and FYNNEI. V lost 7 bases to trimming and J lost 6 bases, with 12 bases between them. This CDR3 has 13 residues. The sample comes from a study of blood T cell repertoires in COVID-19. Sequencing was performed with immunoSEQ multiplex PCR; in TCRdb, only in-frame clones are kept and a portion is missing. Of about 240,000 clones in the sample, roughly four fifths are singletons; the top ten hold 7.5%. This receptor was obtained from an elderly woman with COVID-19, enrolled during active disease. Sequencing was done on a sample of peripheral blood. This chain links TRBV2 with TRBJ2-2; D remains ambiguous. CDR3 in DNA: TGTGCCAGCACAGTAATACAAGCCGGGGAGCTGTTTTTT. Encoded protein: CASTVIQAGELFF.